The clone carrying this TCR beta chain appeared once. Antigen unknown. The sample belongs to a study of OX40 agonist ivuxolimab in advanced cancers. Study at large: Six ivuxolimab dose levels, 0.01 to 10 mg/kg, were given intravenously every 2 weeks. Of mixed ages from about 23 to 90 and averaging about 56 years, the group was approximately 80% male. Whole-study results and caveats: Antigen specificity remained undetermined for the expanded peripheral T cells. Researchers report that CD8+ T cells had, on average, more expanded clones than CD4+.

The germline gives CDR1 LGHNT, CDR2 FRNRAP. Trimming took 0 bases from V and 0 from J; bases not matched to a gene: 4. This CDR3 comprises 17 residues. The repertoire was sequenced with immunoSEQ multiplex PCR; TCRdb's copy has only in-frame clones and lacks some. Of around 84,000 clones in the sample, over 85% were seen once. V is TRBV12-5 and J is TRBJ2-1, with TRBD1 identical over 8 bases. This TCR was recovered from an adult with an advanced solid tumor such as melanoma, head and neck, liver or kidney cancer. The sequenced sample was CD4+ or CD8+ T cells sorted from blood, obtained in a trial of the OX40 agonist ivuxolimab. The CDR3 DNA sequence: TGTGCTAGTGGTTTGGTACAGGGGGTAAGCTCCTACAATGAGCAGTTCTTC. This gives the protein CASGLVQGVSSYNEQFF.